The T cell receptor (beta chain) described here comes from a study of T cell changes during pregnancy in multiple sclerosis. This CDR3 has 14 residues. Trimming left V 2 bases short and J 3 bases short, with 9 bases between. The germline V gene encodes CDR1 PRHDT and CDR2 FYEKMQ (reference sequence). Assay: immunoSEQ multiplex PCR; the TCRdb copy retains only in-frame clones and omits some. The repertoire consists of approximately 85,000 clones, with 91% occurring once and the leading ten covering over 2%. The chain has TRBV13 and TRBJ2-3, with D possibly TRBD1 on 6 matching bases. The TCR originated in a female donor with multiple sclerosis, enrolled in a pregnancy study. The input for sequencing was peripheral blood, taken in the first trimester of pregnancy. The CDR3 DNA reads TGTGCCAGCAGCTTAAGAGGGGGTACAGATACGCAGTATTTT. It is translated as CASSLRGGTDTQYF. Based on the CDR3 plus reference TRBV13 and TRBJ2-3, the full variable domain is AAGVIQSPRHLIKEKRETATLKCYPIPRHDTVYWYQQGPGQDPQFLISFYEKMQSDKGSIPDRFSAQQFSDYHSELNMSSLELGDSALYFCASSLRGGTDTQYFGPGTRLTVL.